What follows is one T cell receptor (beta chain) and its context. Antigen specificity is unknown. The record originates from a study of T cells expressing NK-cell markers. Background on the study: Sorted CD3+CD56+NKG2C+, CD3+CD56+NKG2C- and CD3+CD56-NKG2C+ T cells provided the TCR beta repertoires.

5'RACE template switching with UMIs produced the TCR beta cDNA. TCRdb reprocessed the 5' RACE reads, with one entry per CDR3 protein and no DNA. Here the sample table reports 150,000 or so distinct CDR3 sequences. Overall study findings and caveats: A range of about 1.0-8% of CD8+ T cells consisted of dominant NKG2C+ clonotypes in several donors.

Germline V gene data show CDR1 as GTSNPN and CDR2 as SVGIG (reference sequence). The CDR3 spans 11 residues. The source is a woman between 18 and 70 years old in good health. Input material: blood T cells: a sorted CD56 or NKG2C T cell subset, CD4+ or CD8+ T cells, or bulk PBMC T cells (not recorded which). The chain is built from TRBV30 and TRBJ2-1. The CDR3 protein is CAWRGYNEQFF.